Listed below are T cell receptor beta chains from one sample, sequenced in a study of cytomegalovirus exposure and HLA in healthy donors. TCRdb's copy holds only in-frame clones and misses some; the assay was immunoSEQ multiplex PCR. Among under 200,000 clones listed, about 80% were seen once. Sample: PBMCs. The source is a woman aged 40 to 50 in good health and CMV-seronegative. Each CDR3 is given with its conserved first and last residue. A D gene is named only where the DNA matches it firmly. The size of a clone is reported for some rows only, either as once, few or many, or as a class for expanded clones.

V	size	J	D	CDR3	DNA
TRBV28	-	TRBJ1-5	TRBD1	CASKRQGSGQPQHF	TGTGCCAGCAAAAGACAGGGTTCTGGGCAGCCCCAGCATTTT
TRBV9	-	TRBJ1-5	-	CASSVESDNQPQHF	TGTGCCAGCAGCGTAGAGTCAGATAATCAGCCCCAGCATTTT
TRBV30	once	TRBJ1-5	TRBD1	CAWSGRGRSNQPQHF	TGTGCCTGGAGTGGCAGGGGGAGAAGCAATCAGCCCCAGCATTTT
TRBV6-1	-	TRBJ1-1	-	CASSEGTGTKAFF	TGTGCCAGCAGTGAGGGCACAGGCACCAAAGCTTTCTTT
TRBV5-4	-	TRBJ2-5	TRBD2	CASSLGGGGAVTQYF	TGTGCCAGCAGCTTGGGTGGCGGGGGGGCGGTGACCCAGTACTTC
TRBV9	-	TRBJ2-2	TRBD2	CASSMMELAGTGELFF	TGTGCCAGCAGCATGATGGAGCTAGCGGGCACCGGGGAGCTGTTTTTT
TRBV9	medium-sized	TRBJ1-1	TRBD1	CASSVEAGGQTEAFF	TGTGCCAGCAGCGTAGAGGCAGGGGGCCAGACTGAAGCTTTCTTT
TRBV7-2	-	TRBJ1-5	-	CASSLRNGDQPQHF	TGTGCCAGCAGCTTAAGGAATGGAGATCAGCCCCAGCATTTT
TRBV6-6	-	TRBJ1-2	TRBD1	CASSYGTGADYGYTF	TGTGCCAGCAGTTACGGTACAGGGGCCGACTATGGCTACACCTTC
TRBV7-8	-	TRBJ2-5	TRBD1	CASSSNPQGQGRRRETQYF	TGTGCCAGCAGCTCGAATCCCCAAGGACAGGGCCGAAGACGGGAGACCCAGTACTTC
TRBV28	-	TRBJ2-5	-	CASRTGVETQYF	TGTGCCAGCAGGACGGGAGTAGAGACCCAGTACTTC
TRBV6-5	-	TRBJ1-1	-	CASSGGLWAEAFF	TGTGCCAGCAGTGGGGGCCTCTGGGCTGAAGCTTTCTTT
TRBV7-8	-	TRBJ1-2	-	CASSLVRGGADYGYTF	TGTGCCAGCAGCTTAGTTAGGGGGGGCGCCGACTATGGCTACACCTTC
TRBV18	-	TRBJ2-2	TRBD1	CASSPIEAGGNTGELFF	TGTGCCAGCTCACCAATCGAAGCAGGGGGAAACACCGGGGAGCTGTTTTTT
TRBV5-8	-	TRBJ1-6	TRBD1	CASSLGQRNSPLHF	TGTGCCAGCAGCCTGGGACAGCGTAATTCACCCCTCCACTTT
TRBV10-3	-	TRBJ1-2	-	CAIRPVDGGNYGYTF	TGTGCCATCAGGCCGGTGGACGGGGGGAACTATGGCTACACCTTC
TRBV10-3	-	TRBJ1-3	-	CAISDRKAPGAGNTIYF	TGTGCCATCAGTGACCGAAAGGCCCCAGGGGCTGGAAACACCATATATTTT
TRBV18	-	TRBJ1-1	-	CASSPSGTEAFF	TGCGCCAGCTCACCATCAGGAACTGAAGCTTTCTTT
TRBV5-4	-	TRBJ2-1	-	CASAPRAGVNEQFF	TGTGCCAGCGCCCCCCGGGCAGGGGTGAATGAGCAGTTCTTC
TRBV19	once	TRBJ1-4	TRBD1	CASSNRGRDEKLFF	TGTGCCAGTAGTAACAGGGGCCGAGATGAAAAACTGTTTTTT
TRBV25-1	-	TRBJ2-7	-	CASSTAFHEQYF	TGTGCCAGCAGCACTGCCTTCCACGAGCAGTACTTC
TRBV5-1	few	TRBJ1-5	-	CASSLGSSLGNQPQHF	TGCGCCAGCAGCTTGGGGTCTTCCTTAGGCAATCAGCCCCAGCATTTT
TRBV6-1	-	TRBJ1-5	-	CASSEEGRGGQHF	TGTGCCAGCAGTGAAGAGGGCCGAGGGGGCCAGCATTTT
TRBV9	once	TRBJ1-2	-	CASSVGGGRNYGYTF	TGTGCCAGCAGCGTAGGTGGGGGCAGGAACTATGGCTACACCTTC
TRBV7-9	-	TRBJ1-1	-	CASSFSENTEAFF	TGTGCCAGCAGCTTTTCAGAGAACACTGAAGCTTTCTTT
TRBV9	-	TRBJ2-3	TRBD2	CASSLGLAGRTDTQYF	TGTGCCAGCAGCCTGGGACTAGCGGGACGCACAGATACGCAGTATTTT
TRBV18	-	TRBJ1-1	-	CASSPPSVRNTEAFF	TGTGCCAGCTCACCACCGTCCGTTAGGAACACTGAAGCTTTCTTT
TRBV2	few	TRBJ2-5	TRBD2	CAGGGGREETQYF	TGTGCCGGGGGGGGCGGGAGGGAAGAGACCCAGTACTTC
TRBV6-5	-	TRBJ2-7	-	CASSYDSLAYEQYF	TGTGCCAGCAGTTACGACAGTCTAGCCTACGAGCAGTACTTC
TRBV7-2	-	TRBJ2-1	-	CASSLRGAVYNEQFF	TGTGCCAGCAGCTTACGGGGGGCGGTTTACAATGAGCAGTTCTTC
TRBV6-1	-	TRBJ1-4	-	CASSEVLSEKLFF	TGTGCCAGCAGTGAGGTATTGAGTGAAAAACTGTTTTTT
TRBV15	-	TRBJ1-4	-	CATSRDAGAEKLFF	TGTGCCACCAGCAGAGATGCAGGGGCTGAAAAACTGTTTTTT
TRBV6-5	-	TRBJ2-3	-	CASSYRSSTDTQYF	TGTGCCAGCAGTTACCGGTCTAGCACAGATACGCAGTATTTT
TRBV7-6	-	TRBJ2-3	-	CASSLGQANTDTQYF	TGTGCCAGCAGCTTAGGACAGGCAAACACAGATACGCAGTATTTT
TRBV6-1	-	TRBJ1-1	TRBD1	CATYRGRYTEAFF	TGTGCCACCTACAGGGGGCGATACACTGAAGCTTTCTTT
TRBV7-8	-	TRBJ2-1	TRBD2	CASSSGTSVPGEKNEQFF	TGTGCCAGCAGCTCTGGGACTAGCGTCCCGGGGGAGAAAAATGAGCAGTTCTTC
TRBV13	-	TRBJ2-1	-	CASSLGSGYYNEQFF	TGTGCCAGCAGCTTAGGCTCAGGTTACTACAATGAGCAGTTCTTC
TRBV2	-	TRBJ2-5	TRBD2	CAVRRTSGRALETQYF	TGTGCCGTAAGGCGGACTAGCGGGAGGGCGTTAGAGACCCAGTACTTC
TRBV6-6	-	TRBJ2-1	-	CASSTQGIEQFF	TGTGCCAGCAGCACTCAGGGTATTGAGCAGTTCTTC
TRBV25-1	-	TRBJ2-7	TRBD1	CASTPGQGYEQYF	TGTGCCAGCACCCCAGGACAGGGTTACGAGCAGTACTTC
TRBV10-3	-	TRBJ1-1	TRBD1	CAISTGGTTEAFF	TGTGCCATCTCAACAGGGGGGACCACTGAAGCTTTCTTT
TRBV18	-	TRBJ2-7	-	CASSSIQANEQYF	TGTGCCAGCTCAAGCATACAGGCTAACGAGCAGTACTTC
TRBV2	-	TRBJ2-2	-	CASSDPDIYTGELFF	TGTGCCAGCAGTGACCCGGACATCTACACCGGGGAGCTGTTTTTT
TRBV5-1	-	TRBJ1-4	TRBD1	CASSLGQGNEKLFF	TGCGCCAGCAGCCTCGGACAGGGAAATGAAAAACTGTTTTTT
TRBV30	-	TRBJ2-3	TRBD2	CAWSVRLSGRAGTDTQYF	TGTGCCTGGAGTGTAAGGCTTAGCGGGAGGGCCGGCACAGATACGCAGTATTTT
TRBV5-1	-	TRBJ2-7	TRBD1	CASSFLGQVFSEQYF	TGCGCCAGCAGCTTTTTAGGACAGGTTTTCTCCGAGCAGTACTTC
TRBV6-6	-	TRBJ1-2	-	CASSYGADIDGYTF	TGTGCCAGCAGTTACGGGGCAGACATTGATGGCTACACCTTC
TRBV6-6	few	TRBJ1-1	-	CASSYSEGTEAFF	TGTGCCAGCAGTTACTCCGAGGGCACTGAAGCTTTCTTT
TRBV4-3	once	TRBJ1-3	-	CASSQVAGSGNTIYF	TGCGCCAGCAGCCAAGTAGCGGGGTCTGGAAACACCATATATTTT
TRBV13	-	TRBJ2-7	-	CASSPTSGPYEQYF	TGTGCCAGCAGCCCCACGAGCGGTCCCTACGAGCAGTACTTC
TRBV7-2	-	TRBJ2-6	-	CASSLTVGANVLTF	TGTGCCAGCAGCTTGACTGTTGGGGCCAACGTCCTGACTTTC
TRBV7-2	-	TRBJ1-4	TRBD1	CASSVTRGQGEKLFF	TGTGCCAGCAGCGTAACCCGGGGACAGGGTGAAAAACTGTTTTTT
TRBV5-1	few	TRBJ2-7	TRBD2	CASSSGGSGMYEQYF	TGCGCCAGCAGCTCCGGTGGGAGCGGGATGTACGAGCAGTACTTC
TRBV6-1	once	TRBJ1-3	TRBD1	CATGQGGNTIYF	TGTGCGACGGGACAGGGGGGAAACACCATATATTTT
TRBV7-3	once	TRBJ1-1	-	CASSLSSRATEAFF	TGTGCCAGCAGCTTAAGTTCGAGGGCGACTGAAGCTTTCTTT